These 27 T cell receptor beta chains were all obtained from the same sample, sequenced in a study of cytomegalovirus exposure and HLA in healthy donors. The study ran its PCR with 60 Vbeta and 13 Jbeta primers. Produced via immunoSEQ multiplex PCR; TCRdb's table is partial and in-frame only. The table includes roughly 77,000 clones, 72% detected once. Material for sequencing was PBMCs. The receptors were gathered from a woman between 40 and 55 years old in good health and CMV-seropositive.

This clone has only a few counts. The chain recombines TRBV9 with TRBJ2-5; 9 bases match TRBD1. The trim removed 7 bases at V and 2 bases at J, leaving 6 bases unmatched. CDR1 and CDR2 (germline): SGDLS, YYNGEE. CDR3 length equals 14 residues. The CDR3 protein is CASAKGTGQETQYF. In DNA form, the CDR3 reads TGTGCCAGCGCTAAAGGGACAGGGCAAGAGACCCAGTACTTC.

In its sample, this clone was seen a few times. This chain connects TRBV6-5 to TRBJ1-2, with D hard to call. The CDR3 consists of 13 residues. V lost 3 bases, J lost 4 bases, and 9 bases lay in between. Per the germline V gene, CDR1 is MNHEY and CDR2 is SVGAGI. CDR3 in amino acids: CASSYASSYGYTF. The CDR3 nucleotides are TGTGCCAGCAGTTATGCATCCAGCTATGGCTACACCTTC.

This rearrangement joins TRBV19 to TRBJ1-2, with D possibly TRBD1 on 6 matching bases. The CDR3 runs 14 residues. Germline lookup yields CDR1 LNHDA and CDR2 SQIVND (reference sequence). Trimming took off 10 bases at V and 4 bases at J, with 19 bases between the two ends. CDR3 DNA sequence: TGTGCCAACCCGATTGGGGGCAGGTGCTATGGCTACACCTTC. It codes for CANPIGGRCYGYTF.

The chain is built from TRBV29-1 and TRBJ2-1; 10 bases map to TRBD1. The CDR3 totals 14 residues. The germline CDR1 and CDR2 sequences are SQVTM and ANQGSEA. The V segment lost 8 bases and the J segment 6 bases; nucleotides outside the gene matches: 10. The CDR3 is CSLKAGTGVNEQFF. CDR3 sequence (DNA): TGCAGCTTGAAAGCCGGGACAGGGGTCAATGAGCAGTTCTTC.

This chain joins TRBV7-3 and TRBJ2-1, with D perhaps TRBD1 (5 bases). The V end lost 2 bases, the J end lost 5 bases, and 13 bases lay between the germline ends. In germline, CDR1 is SGHTA, CDR2 FQGTGA. This CDR3 is 15 amino acids long. In DNA, the CDR3 is TGTGCCAGCAGCTTAGGGGCCAGCCAAAACAATGAGCAGTTCTTC. It is translated as CASSLGASQNNEQFF.

This clone was detected once. This chain uses TRBV7-6 with TRBJ1-5, with D unclear. Trimming took off 5 bases at V and 4 bases at J, with 18 bases between the two ends. The CDR3 has 16 amino acids. Germline V CDR1 and CDR2: SGHVS, FNYEAQ. Written as DNA, the CDR3 is TGTGCCAGCAGCGTCGGAGGAGACCCGAGGAATCAGCCCCAGCATTTT. It is translated as CASSVGGDPRNQPQHF.

Only a few counts were recorded for this clone. The J gene is TRBJ2-7, the V gene TRBV4-2; 7 bases map to TRBD1. CDR3 length: 16 amino acids. Germline CDR1 and CDR2: LGHNA and YNFKEQ. Germline trimming cut 3 bases from V and 4 bases from J; bases unmatched to any gene: 12. The CDR3 DNA is TGTGCCAGCAGCCAGGCTCAGGTGACACAGGGGTACGAGCAGTACTTC. It encodes CASSQAQVTQGYEQYF.

A word on this clone: An end of the junction does not agree with germline; a read error may underlie this. The chain joins TRBV7-7 to TRBJ2-6; D may be TRBD1 (5 bases). The CDR3 loop spans 17 amino acids. From germline, CDR1 is SSHAT and CDR2 FNYEAQ (reference sequence). The CDR3 sequence is CASSPRTPSSGANVLTF. The CDR3 region has the DNA TGTGCTAGCAGCCCCCGGACACCCAGCTCTGGGGCCAACGTCCTGACTTTC.

The chain uses TRBV18 and TRBJ1-1; 7 bases align to TRBD1. The V gene's germline CDR1 is KGHSH and CDR2 LQKENI. Trimming at V came to 0 bases and at J to 8 bases, leaving 9 bases not matched to a gene. CDR3 size: 15 residues. The CDR3 region is CASSPPSVMDREAFF. Here the CDR3 DNA reads TGTGCCAGCTCACCACCGAGCGTCATGGACAGGGAAGCTTTCTTT.

As DNA, the CDR3 is TGTGCCAGCAACTGGGGGGTAAATAATGAGCAGTTCTTC. As protein: CASNWGVNNEQFF. The chain is built from TRBV7-8 and TRBJ2-1; D possibly corresponds to TRBD2 (6 bases). Trimming removed 7 bases from V and 7 bases from J, with 14 bases in between. The germline V gene has CDR1 SGHVS and CDR2 FQNEAQ. The CDR3 consists of 13 residues.

This CDR3 reads CASSISKWLSYEQYF. In nucleotides, the CDR3 is TGTGCCAGTAGTATAAGTAAGTGGCTCTCCTACGAGCAGTACTTC. The rearrangement uses TRBV19 and TRBJ2-7; the D is unclear. Trimming shortened V by 2 bases and J by 0 bases, and 11 bases separated the two germline ends. There are 15 residues in the CDR3. Germline assignment: CDR1 LNHDA and CDR2 SQIVND (reference sequence).

V is TRBV12-2 and J is TRBJ1-1; the D segment call TRBD1 is taken from the table without a DNA check. TRBV12-2 is a pseudogene. The length of the CDR3 is 16 residues. CDR3 bases: TGTGCAAGTCGCTTAAGGGGGCGTTTGATGAACACTGAAGCTTTCTTT. This encodes CASRLRGRLMNTEAFF.

The chain recombines TRBV6-5 with TRBJ1-5, with TRBD1 matching over 7 bases. The trim removed 5 bases at V and 7 bases at J, leaving 8 bases unmatched. The CDR3 covers 14 residues. Per germline, CDR1 MNHEY and CDR2 SVGAGI. The chain's CDR3 is CASSPDRAGQPQHF. DNA for the CDR3: TGTGCCAGCAGTCCCGACAGGGCGGGCCAGCCCCAGCATTTT.

The rearrangement joins TRBV2 to TRBJ1-1, with TRBD1 as a possible D gene (6 bases). The V end lost 0 bases, the J end lost 5 bases, and 10 bases lay between the germline ends. CDR1 and CDR2 from the germline V gene are SNHLY and FYNNEI. This CDR3 comprises 14 residues. CDR3 residues: CASSEAIGGTEAFF. Written as DNA, the CDR3 is TGTGCCAGCAGTGAAGCAATAGGGGGAACTGAAGCTTTCTTT. Complete variable domain (other parts from reference TRBV2 and TRBJ1-1): EPEVTQTPSHQVTQMGQEVILRCVPISNHLYFYWYRQILGQKVEFLVSFYNNEISEKSEIFDDQFSVERPDGSNFTLKIRSTKLEDSAMYFCASSEAIGGTEAFFGQGTRLTVV.

This chain joins TRBV15 and TRBJ1-2, with D possibly matching TRBD1 (5 bases). Germline V gives CDR1 LNHNV, CDR2 YYDKDF (reference sequence). There are 16 residues in the CDR3. V shed 0 bases and J shed 8 bases, with 19 bases lying between them. The DNA of the CDR3 is TGTGCCACCAGCAGAGATTATATGGGGCCACGTCGAGGCTACACCTTC. As protein: CATSRDYMGPRRGYTF.

V is TRBV19 and J is TRBJ1-5; D ambiguous. The germline V and J ends were trimmed by 8 bases and 0 bases, with 11 bases remaining between them. The CDR3 has 14 amino acids. The germline gives CDR1 LNHDA, CDR2 SQIVND (reference sequence). The CDR3 coding sequence is TGTGCCAGTCGCCCACTTAATAGCAATCAGCCCCAGCATTTT. Translation: CASRPLNSNQPQHF.

Of note for this clone: An end of the junction differs from the germline gene, which may be a read error. The chain uses TRBV25-1 and TRBJ1-6, with 10 bases lining up with TRBD1. CDR3 length: 15 residues. Germline V CDR1 and CDR2: MGHDK, SYGVNS. The CDR3 here is CASSELGQGYSLLHF. The CDR3 coding sequence is TGTGCCAGCAGTGAGTTGGGACAGGGGTATTCACTCCTCCACTTT.

This clone was detected a few times. One end of the junction does not line up with germline, which may come from a read error. The chain is built from TRBV7-9 and TRBJ1-2; possible D gene TRBD1, 5 bases. The CDR3 consists of 13 residues. The germline CDR1 and CDR2 sequences are SEHNR and FQNEAQ (reference sequence). The CDR3 protein is CSSSLIRVDGYTF. DNA of the CDR3: TGTTCCAGCAGCTTAATCAGGGTGGATGGCTACACCTTC.

The chain uses TRBV2 and TRBJ2-3, with no clear D. Trimming removed 5 bases from V and 1 base from J, with 13 bases in between. Germline lookup yields CDR1 SNHLY and CDR2 FYNNEI. This CDR3 region has 15 residues. CDR3 residues: CASSWILRGTDTQYF. The CDR3 nucleotides read TGTGCCAGCAGTTGGATCCTCCGGGGCACAGATACGCAGTATTTT.

The chain uses TRBV9 and TRBJ2-1, with 7 nucleotides matching TRBD1. V lost 0 bases, J lost 4 bases, and 7 bases stayed unmatched. This CDR3 contains 16 residues. Germline V gives CDR1 SGDLS, CDR2 YYNGEE. The CDR3 spells CASSVGPGTVYNEQFF. CDR3 in DNA: TGTGCCAGCAGCGTAGGGCCGGGGACAGTTTACAATGAGCAGTTCTTC.

This clone was counted between two and nine times. This chain uses TRBV6-5 with TRBJ2-3; D ambiguous. V was clipped by 4 bases and J by 4 bases, with 12 bases between them. Germline loops: CDR1 MNHEY, CDR2 SVGAGI. The CDR3 totals 14 residues. CDR3 in amino acids: CASSSVGQADTQYF. The CDR3 nucleotides read TGTGCCAGCAGTTCAGTGGGTCAGGCAGATACGCAGTATTTT.

The J gene is TRBJ2-1, the V gene TRBV7-9; D is unclear. The CDR3 sequence is 12 residues long. Germline CDR1 reads SEHNR; CDR2 reads FQNEAQ (reference sequence). V lost 11 bases, J lost 4 bases, and 12 bases lay in between. For the CDR3, the DNA is TGTGCCTCTCTCCCCCCGTACAATGAGCAGTTCTTC. Residues: CASLPPYNEQFF.

There are a few counts of this clone. This rearrangement joins TRBV4-1 to TRBJ2-1, with D hard to call. This CDR3 region has 13 residues. Germline V gene sequence: CDR1 MGHRA, CDR2 YSYEKL. The germline V and J ends were trimmed by 3 bases and 7 bases, with 10 bases remaining between them. The chain's CDR3 is CASSHLLVNEQFF. DNA of the CDR3: TGCGCCAGCAGCCACCTACTCGTTAATGAGCAGTTCTTC.

The chain employs TRBV5-1 and TRBJ2-5, with 10 bases lining up with TRBD2. Trimming cost V 0 bases and J 5 bases; bases outside gene matches: 10. CDR1 and CDR2 (germline): SGHRS, YFSETQ. CDR3 size: 17 residues. CDR3 sequence: CASSLAPRGTSDETQYF. CDR3 in DNA: TGCGCCAGCAGCTTGGCACCCAGGGGGACTAGCGACGAGACCCAGTACTTC.

The gene calls are TRBV10-3 and TRBJ2-4, with 8 bases aligning to TRBD1. Trimming removed 5 bases from V and 1 base from J; junction bases left unmatched: 16. In germline, CDR1 is ENHRY, CDR2 SYGVKD. The CDR3 length is 19 residues. CDR3 nucleotide sequence: TGTGCCATCAGTCCAACCGGGACAGGATCAACCCTGGCCAAAAACATTCAGTACTTC. Translated: CAISPTGTGSTLAKNIQYF.

J is TRBJ1-2 and V is TRBV29-1; D is uncertain. Germline V gene data show CDR1 as SQVTM and CDR2 as ANQGSEA. V was trimmed by 7 bases and J by 6 bases, leaving 15 bases between them. The CDR3 has 12 residues. The CDR3 region has the DNA TGCAGCGCCCTTAGACATCGCGATGGCTACACCTTC. Encoded protein: CSALRHRDGYTF.

There are a few counts of this clone. The chain's CDR3 is CASSRTGLLMANSNQPQHF. In DNA form, the CDR3 reads TGTGCCAGCAGCAGGACAGGACTCTTGATGGCCAATAGCAATCAGCCCCAGCATTTT. The chain joins TRBV5-6 to TRBJ1-5; 7 nucleotides align to TRBD1. There are 19 residues in the CDR3. J lost 0 bases, V lost 4 bases, and 16 bases had no gene match. Germline CDR1 and CDR2: SGHDT and YYEEEE.